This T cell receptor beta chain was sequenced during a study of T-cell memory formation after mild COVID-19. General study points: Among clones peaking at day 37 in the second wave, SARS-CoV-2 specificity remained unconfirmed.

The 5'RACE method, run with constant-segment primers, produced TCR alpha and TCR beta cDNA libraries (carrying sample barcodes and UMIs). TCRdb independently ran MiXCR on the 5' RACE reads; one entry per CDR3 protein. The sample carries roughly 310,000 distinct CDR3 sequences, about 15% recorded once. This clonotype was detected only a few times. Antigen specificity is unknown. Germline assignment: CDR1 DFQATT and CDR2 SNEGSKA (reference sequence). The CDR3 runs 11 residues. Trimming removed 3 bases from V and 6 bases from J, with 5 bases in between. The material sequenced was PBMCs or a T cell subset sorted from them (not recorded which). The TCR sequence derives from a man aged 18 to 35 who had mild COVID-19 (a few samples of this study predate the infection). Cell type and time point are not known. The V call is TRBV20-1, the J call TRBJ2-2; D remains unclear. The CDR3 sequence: CSASPAGELFF. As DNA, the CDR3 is TGCAGTGCTAGTCCGGCCGGGGAGCTGTTTTTT.